Below, 10 T cell receptor beta chains from the same sample are listed, as sequenced in a study of PD-1 blockade in classical Hodgkin lymphoma. Each patient's relapse followed autologous stem cell transplantation, and brentuximab vedotin exposure varied. The table came from immunoSEQ multiplex PCR; TCRdb's copy has only in-frame clones and leaves some out. The data hold almost 100,000 clones, with around nine tenths observed a single time. The source was peripheral blood mononuclear cells (PBMCs), collected at baseline. The receptors were sampled from a human donor with classical Hodgkin lymphoma.

This clone was observed once. This chain joins TRBV11-2 and TRBJ1-5; D gene uncertain. CDR3 size: 16 residues. Germline V gene sequence: CDR1 SGHAT, CDR2 FQNNGV. V was trimmed by 1 base and J by 0 bases, leaving 10 bases between them. The CDR3 nucleotides are TGTGCCAGCAGCTTAGTCGGAGGGTATAGCAATCAGCCCCAGCATTTT. As protein: CASSLVGGYSNQPQHF.

This sequence joins TRBV28 and TRBJ2-1, with D unclear. Germline CDR1 reads MDHEN; CDR2 reads SYDVKM. Between the trimmed V and J ends, which lost 5 bases and 4 bases, there was a span of 9 bases. This CDR3 has 13 residues. The CDR3 nucleotides are TGTGCCAGCAGTGCCCCGGCTTACAATGAGCAGTTCTTC. It is translated as CASSAPAYNEQFF.

This sequence joins TRBV11-2 and TRBJ2-7; 9 positions agree with TRBD2. Germline CDR1 SGHAT, CDR2 FQNNGV. There are 16 residues in the CDR3. Trimming cost V 6 bases and J 0 bases; bases outside gene matches: 9. CDR3 loop: CASSFLGGLASYEQYF. The CDR3 DNA is TGTGCCAGCAGTTTCCTGGGGGGACTAGCCTCCTACGAGCAGTACTTC.

This chain joins TRBV27 and TRBJ2-2; D is uncertain. The V gene's germline CDR1 is MNHEY and CDR2 SMNVEV (reference sequence). The CDR3 extends over 14 amino acids. Trimming removed 0 bases at V and 7 bases at J, with 9 bases between. The CDR3 region has the DNA TGTGCCAGCAGTTTATCAAGCCAAGGCGGGGAGCTGTTTTTT. Translating gives CASSLSSQGGELFF.

The chain combines TRBV28 with TRBJ2-5; D may be TRBD2 (6 bases). Trimming took 8 bases from V and 4 from J, leaving 17 bases between them. This CDR3 is built from 14 residues. Looked up from germline, CDR1 is MDHEN and CDR2 is SYDVKM. The DNA of the CDR3 is TGTGCCAGCGCGGGGTCATTCAGTCGAGAGACCCAGTACTTC. Encoded protein: CASAGSFSRETQYF.

The chain has TRBV6-5 and TRBJ2-7; D uncertain. CDR3 length: 12 amino acids. Trimming shortened V by 3 bases and J by 2 bases, and 5 bases separated the two germline ends. The V gene's germline CDR1 is MNHEY and CDR2 SVGAGI. The CDR3 region is CASSYGTYEQYF. In DNA form, the CDR3 reads TGTGCCAGCAGTTATGGCACCTACGAGCAGTACTTC.

The J gene is TRBJ2-7, the V gene TRBV7-2, with a tentative D call TRBD2 (6 bases). Germline loops: CDR1 SGHTA, CDR2 FQGNSA. The CDR3 has 14 residues. Trimming stripped 3 bases from V and 3 bases from J, with 12 bases between. The CDR3 DNA sequence: TGTGCCAGCAGCTTGAGTAGCGGCCACTACGAGCAGTACTTC. Residues: CASSLSSGHYEQYF. Combining the CDR3 with reference TRBV7-2 and TRBJ2-7 gives the whole variable domain GAGVSQSPSNKVTEKGKDVELRCDPISGHTALYWYRQSLGQGLEFLIYFQGNSAPDKSGLPSDRFSAERTGGSVSTLTIQRTQQEDSAVYLCASSLSSGHYEQYFGPGTRLTVT.

The chain couples TRBV28 to TRBJ2-5; the D gene is possibly TRBD1 (5 bases). This CDR3 is built from 13 residues. V shed 8 bases and J shed 4 bases, with 14 bases lying between them. The V gene's germline CDR1 is MDHEN and CDR2 SYDVKM. CDR3 region: CASGAREPETQYF. Here the CDR3 DNA reads TGTGCCAGCGGGGCTCGAGAGCCAGAGACCCAGTACTTC.

V gene TRBV21-1 combines with J gene TRBJ2-3; the listed D gene, TRBD1, was not tested against the DNA. TRBV21-1 represents a pseudogene. The CDR3 loop spans 16 amino acids. CDR3 DNA sequence: TGTGCCAGCAGCAAAATTGTGGGACAACCCACAGATACGCAGTATTTT. Its translation is CASSKIVGQPTDTQYF.

The chain carries TRBV19 and TRBJ2-7, with 7 positions matching TRBD1. The CDR3 runs to 14 residues. The junction had 6 bases not matched to a gene; V was cut back by 5 bases and J by 2 bases. Germline V CDR1 and CDR2: LNHDA, SQIVND (reference sequence). The CDR3 sequence is CASSVTGNAYEQYF. In nucleotides, the CDR3 is TGTGCCAGTAGTGTGACAGGGAATGCCTACGAGCAGTACTTC.